These T cell receptor beta chains were read from a single sample in a study of human T cells and chemical hapten exposure. Each CDR3 protein gets one entry after TCRdb re-called the RACE reads with MiXCR. The sample carries roughly 90,000 distinct CDR3 sequences, approximately 11% recorded once. The sequences come from whole blood, collected in connection with sensitization to the hapten diphenylcyclopropenone (DPC). The receptor set was obtained from a woman aged 30 to 39 with alopecia areata. Some clones in this sample may be carry-over from other donors' samples. Both conserved end residues are part of each CDR3. A D gene is named only where the DNA matches it firmly. Size is omitted from some rows. Given values are once, few, many or a class for expanded clones.

TRBV6-2/TRBV6-3	TRBJ1-2	NA	NA	TGTGCCAGTCTGGCCCCTCTTTATGGCTACACCTTC	CASLAPLYGYTF
TRBV19	TRBJ2-2	few	NA	TGTGCCAGTAGTGCTCCAAGGGCTTGGAACACCGGGGAGCTGTTTTTT	CASSAPRAWNTGELFF
TRBV29-1	TRBJ2-4	many	NA	TGCAGCGCAACAGGGTCGGGCGGCGGCATTCAGTACTTC	CSATGSGGGIQYF
TRBV5-5	TRBJ1-1	few	NA	TGTGCCAGCAGCTTGGTAGCAGCTGAAGCTTTCTTT	CASSLVAAEAFF
TRBV28	TRBJ2-7	NA	TRBD1	TGTGCCAGCAGCCAACTGACAGGGAACTACGAGCAGTACTTC	CASSQLTGNYEQYF
TRBV5-6	TRBJ2-3	many	TRBD2	TGTGCCAGCAGCTTGGGTAGTAGGAAGCGGGAGCGCGCAGATACGCAGTATTTT	CASSLGSRKRERADTQYF
TRBV6-2/TRBV6-3	TRBJ1-2	few	TRBD1	TGTGCCAGCAGTTACGGGACAGGGGGCGCGTCTGGCTACACCTTC	CASSYGTGGASGYTF
TRBV2	TRBJ2-6	many	NA	TGTGCCAGCAGTCACGAAGGAGGTGGGGCCAACGTCCTGACTTTC	CASSHEGGGANVLTF
TRBV30	TRBJ1-5	many	NA	TGTGCCTGGAGTGTAGGGGTCACAAGGCCCCAGCATTTT	CAWSVGVTRPQHF
TRBV29-1	TRBJ2-7	once	TRBD2	TGCAGCGTTGCTCCTAGCGGCTACGAGCAGTACTTC	CSVAPSGYEQYF
TRBV23-1	TRBJ2-6	NA	NA	TGCGCCAGCAGTCAATCTGGGCTATCCCCTGGGGCCAACGTCCTGACTTTC	CASSQSGLSPGANVLTF
TRBV4-2	TRBJ1-2	few	TRBD1	TGTGCCAGCAGCCAAGATTCGACAGGGGCTGGCTATGGCTACACCTTC	CASSQDSTGAGYGYTF
TRBV5-1	TRBJ2-2	many	NA	TGCGCCAGCAGCCTGGGGGACACGAACACCGGGGAGCTGTTTTTT	CASSLGDTNTGELFF
TRBV18	TRBJ1-1	few	NA	TGTGCCAGCTCACCAACGGCATGGGAGACTGAAGCTTTCTTT	CASSPTAWETEAFF